These 21 T cell receptor beta chains share one sample of origin, sequenced in a study of HIV-infected patients and healthy controls. Whole blood was used without fractionation, so all unsorted peripheral T cells were included. Reverse transcription used around 500 ng RNA and constant-region primers for alpha and beta. Separate chain-specific third strand synthesis with multiplexing indices produced the alpha and beta libraries. TCRdb itself ran the 5' RACE reads through MiXCR, one entry per CDR3 protein. In the table there are more than 8,500 distinct CDR3 sequences, about 6% of which are singletons. Material: blood. The receptors here all came from an adult in good health.

At least ten counts were recorded for this clonotype. The rearrangement uses TRBV7-2 and TRBJ2-3, with D possibly being TRBD2 (6 bases). Germline V gene lookup returns CDR1 SGHTA and CDR2 FQGNSA. The CDR3 length is 13 residues. The germline V and J ends were trimmed by 11 bases and 6 bases, with 18 bases remaining between them. The CDR3 DNA sequence: TGTGCCTGCGGGGCCGGGGCAGGGGATACGCAGTATTTT. Translation: CACGAGAGDTQYF.

This clonotype qualifies as medium-sized. The chain links TRBV10-2 to TRBJ2-7; the match to TRBD2 covers 7 bases. This CDR3 is built from 15 residues. Germline CDR1 reads WSHSY; CDR2 reads SAAADI. Unmatched junction bases numbered 14, after V lost 3 bases and J lost 9 bases. CDR3: CASSESGLDLSGQYF. The CDR3 coding sequence is TGCGCCAGCAGTGAATCAGGACTAGACCTTTCTGGGCAGTACTTC.

By proportion, this clonotype is medium-sized (0.01 to 0.1%). CDR3 residues: CASSYSEAETQYF. Here the CDR3 DNA reads TGTGCCAGCAGTTACTCAGAGGCAGAGACCCAGTACTTC. The V call is TRBV6-2 or TRBV6-3, the J call TRBJ2-5; D unresolved. This CDR3 region has 13 residues. Trimming removed 0 bases at V and 4 bases at J, with 6 bases between. Per the germline V gene, CDR1 is MNHEY and CDR2 is SVGEGT.

In this sample, this clonotype turned up a few times. The chain joins TRBV28 to TRBJ2-5; D is unresolved. The V end was cut by 3 bases, the J end by 7 bases, with 15 bases between. The CDR3 has 14 amino acids. Germline V lookup: CDR1 MDHEN, CDR2 SYDVKM. CDR3 sequence: CASSFRTLKGTQYF. CDR3 DNA: TGTGCCAGCAGTTTCCGAACTCTAAAAGGGACCCAGTACTTC.

This clonotype was found many times. CDR3 protein: CASSSPRDLITDTQYF. In DNA, the CDR3 is TGTGCCAGCAGTTCCCCTCGGGACTTAATCACAGATACGCAGTATTTT. The chain carries TRBV6-2 or TRBV6-3 and TRBJ2-3; D might be TRBD2 (6 bases). CDR3 length: 16 residues. Trimming shortened V by 4 bases and J by 2 bases, and 16 bases separated the two germline ends. Germline V gene lookup returns CDR1 MNHEY and CDR2 SVGEGT.

By frequency in the sample, this clonotype is medium-sized. This chain connects TRBV20-1 to TRBJ2-2; 10 bases map to TRBD2. CDR1 is DFQATT and CDR2 is SNEGSKA in the germline V gene (reference sequence). J lost 4 bases, V lost 3 bases, and 5 bases had no gene match. CDR3 length equals 15 residues. The CDR3 reads CSASSLAGVTGELFF. CDR3 coding DNA: TGCAGTGCTAGTAGCCTAGCGGGGGTCACCGGGGAGCTGTTTTTT.

This clonotype has at least ten counts. The chain couples TRBV12-3 or TRBV12-4 to TRBJ1-2, with a possible D match to TRBD1 (5 bases). The CDR3 sequence is 13 residues long. V was cut by 6 bases and J by 3 bases, with 11 bases left in between. CDR3 DNA sequence: TGTGCCAGCAGCTGGACAATGGACTATGGCTACACCTTC. Protein: CASSWTMDYGYTF.

This clonotype was seen many times. The chain is built from TRBV7-9 and TRBJ2-7; TRBD2 agrees at 7 bases. This CDR3 contains 14 residues. Trimming at V came to 3 bases and at J to 10 bases, leaving 12 bases not matched to a gene. Per germline, CDR1 SEHNR and CDR2 FQNEAQ (reference sequence). The CDR3 DNA reads as TGTGCCAGCAGCTTGGTCTCTTTGGGGGGGATACAGTACTTC. It translates to CASSLVSLGGIQYF.

The rearrangement links TRBV28 to TRBJ1-1, with TRBD1 as a possible D gene (5 bases). Germline values: CDR1 MDHEN, CDR2 SYDVKM. CDR3 length: 16 residues. With 5 bases removed from V and 4 bases from J, the gap between germline ends came to 20 bases. In DNA form, the CDR3 reads TGTGCCAGCAGTCGCAGTGGTACGGTTACAGGCACTGAAGCTTTCTTT. This codes for CASSRSGTVTGTEAFF.

This clonotype is deemed medium-sized. This chain uses TRBV29-1 with TRBJ1-2, with 8 bases aligning to TRBD1. J was trimmed by 8 bases and V by 7 bases; bases with no gene match: 6. The CDR3 is 11 amino acids. Germline V gene lookup returns CDR1 SQVTM and CDR2 ANQGSEA. The CDR3 protein is CSGQGPEGYTF. The CDR3 bases are TGCAGCGGACAGGGGCCGGAGGGCTACACCTTC.

This clonotype is judged medium-sized. V and J are TRBV4-2 and TRBJ2-3; D gene ambiguous. CDR3 size: 16 residues. V was shortened by 1 base and J by 4 bases, with 15 bases between the two germline ends. CDR1 is LGHNA and CDR2 is YNFKEQ in the germline V gene. CDR3 nucleotide sequence: TGTGCCAGCAGCCAAGCAAGGTCCCAAGGAGCAGATACGCAGTATTTT. Its protein is CASSQARSQGADTQYF.

This clonotype ranks as medium-sized. The gene calls are TRBV9 and TRBJ2-1; D is perhaps TRBD2 (5 bases). Trimming removed 0 bases at V and 3 bases at J, with 10 bases between. The germline CDR1 and CDR2 sequences are SGDLS and YYNGEE. The CDR3 totals 15 residues. CDR3 sequence (DNA): TGTGCCAGCAGCGTAGGGCTAGCCAACTACAATGAGCAGTTCTTC. It yields the protein CASSVGLANYNEQFF. Full variable domain (outside the CDR3, taken from reference TRBV9 and TRBJ2-1): DSGVTQTPKHLITATGQRVTLRCSPRSGDLSVYWYQQSLDQGLQFLIQYYNGEERAKGNILERFSAQQFPDLHSELNLSSLELGDSALYFCASSVGLANYNEQFFGPGTRLTVL.

This clonotype was found a few times. The V call is TRBV12-3 or TRBV12-4, the J call TRBJ2-7, with a weak D call TRBD1 (6 bases). With 9 bases removed from V and 5 bases from J, the gap between germline ends came to 23 bases. There are 15 residues in the CDR3. CDR3 sequence reads: CASRAGTLLTNEQYF. CDR3 in DNA: TGTGCCAGTCGAGCCGGGACACTTTTAACCAACGAGCAGTACTTC.

This clonotype was seen repeatedly, ten times or more. The chain uses TRBV30 and TRBJ1-3; D call uncertain. There are 13 residues in the CDR3. Trimming stripped 0 bases from V and 4 bases from J, with 7 bases between. Germline lookup yields CDR1 GTSNPN and CDR2 SVGIG (reference sequence). Written as DNA, the CDR3 is TGTGCCTGGAGTGTTTATAAGGGAAACACCATATATTTT. It is translated as CAWSVYKGNTIYF.

This clonotype turned up a few times. This rearrangement joins TRBV28 to TRBJ1-1; D is undetermined. Trimming pared 8 bases from V and 8 bases from J, leaving 21 bases between. The germline V gene encodes CDR1 MDHEN and CDR2 SYDVKM. The CDR3 sequence is 14 residues long. The CDR3 is CASAFIGSAVEAFF. Here the CDR3 DNA reads TGTGCCAGCGCTTTTATCGGCAGTGCGGTGGAAGCTTTCTTT.

In its sample, this clonotype was seen many times. The CDR3 DNA reads TGTGCCACCAGTGATTCCCGGCCGACTAGCGGGAGGTTCGGAGAGCAGTTCTTC. Translating gives CATSDSRPTSGRFGEQFF. V gene TRBV24-1 combines with J gene TRBJ2-1; 13 bases fit TRBD2. The CDR3 has 18 amino acids. Germline-derived CDR1 and CDR2 are KGHDR and SFDVKD. V trimming: 2 bases; J trimming: 10 bases; junction bases outside the gene matches: 13.

By share, this clonotype ranks as medium-sized. The chain carries TRBV2 and TRBJ2-3, with D perhaps matching TRBD1 (6 bases). The CDR3 has 14 amino acids. The germline V gene encodes CDR1 SNHLY and CDR2 FYNNEI. In DNA, the CDR3 is TGTGTTGATGGCCGGGACATTACCACAGATACGCAGTATTTT. Its protein is CVDGRDITTDTQYF.

This clonotype is judged medium-sized (0.01 to 0.1%). V usage is TRBV7-2 and J usage is TRBJ1-1, with D maybe TRBD1 (6 bases). V was clipped by 5 bases and J by 6 bases, with 16 bases between them. The CDR3 sequence is 14 residues long. CDR1 SGHTA and CDR2 FQGNSA come from the germline V gene. The CDR3 region is CASSRGPTGPEAFF. CDR3 coding DNA: TGTGCCAGCAGCCGGGGGCCGACAGGCCCTGAAGCTTTCTTT.

V and J are TRBV28 and TRBJ1-5; D ambiguous. Trimming removed 6 bases from V and 0 bases from J, with 12 bases in between. The CDR3 spans 15 residues. The germline CDR1 and CDR2 sequences are MDHEN and SYDVKM. The CDR3 reads CASRAGPYSNQPQHF. In DNA, the CDR3 is TGTGCCAGCAGGGCCGGGCCCTATAGCAATCAGCCCCAGCATTTT.

This clonotype occurred many times. The J gene is TRBJ2-2, the V gene TRBV30; D remains unclear. Germline V gene data show CDR1 as GTSNPN and CDR2 as SVGIG (reference sequence). CDR3 size: 15 residues. The V end lost 4 bases, the J end lost 2 bases, and 14 bases lay between the germline ends. The CDR3 loop is CAWKKQTPNTGELFF. CDR3 sequence (DNA): TGTGCCTGGAAAAAACAGACACCTAACACCGGGGAGCTGTTTTTT.

J is TRBJ1-2 and V is TRBV7-9, with D perhaps TRBD1 (5 bases). The V end was cut by 3 bases, the J end by 4 bases, with 6 bases between. Germline V gives CDR1 SEHNR, CDR2 FQNEAQ (reference sequence). The CDR3 totals 12 residues. In nucleotides, the CDR3 is TGTGCCAGCAGCTTCGACAGCTATGGCTACACCTTC. Translated: CASSFDSYGYTF. Together with reference TRBV7-9 and TRBJ1-2, the CDR3 gives the full variable domain: DTGVSQNPRHKITKRGQNVTFRCDPISEHNRLYWYRQTLGQGPEFLTYFQNEAQLEKSRLLSDRFSAERPKGSFSTLEIQRTEQGDSAMYLCASSFDSYGYTFGSGTRLTVV.